Shown below are 21 T cell receptor beta chains from a single sample sequenced in a study of beta chain features in type 1 diabetes (dated by TCRdb to 2017 to 2018). Libraries were made using the immunoSEQ multiplex PCR assay. The entire isolated RNA was reverse transcribed using the High Capacity cDNA Reverse Transcription Kit, and thus expressed TCRB transcripts were sequenced. As stored in TCRdb, this immuneACCESS dataset retains in-frame rearrangements with V and J assigned. A fraction of the clones does not appear; measured against another copy, unresolved V genes explain less than half of the discrepancy, and the remainder lacks a known reason. In all, the sample holds nearly 250,000 clones, and 13% to 15% of those were seen once. The biggest ten clones account for more than 0.025% of the sample. Sequencing input: naive CD4+ T cells from blood. The label giving this sample's cell subset or site can be read as: true naive CD4+ T cells. The origin of the receptors is a woman aged 40 to 49 in good health.

The V and J genes are TRBV29-1 and TRBJ2-3; TRBD1 matches 8 bases. The CDR3 spans 12 residues. With 7 bases clipped from V and 9 bases from J, the junction kept 9 bases outside the gene matches. CDR1 is SQVTM, CDR2 ANQGSEA, per germline. CDR3 bases: TGCAGCGGGGGACAGGCCCCAGGCACGCAGTATTTT. Its translation is CSGGQAPGTQYF.

V gene TRBV5-4 combines with J gene TRBJ1-3; D may be TRBD1 (6 bases). Trimming removed 2 bases from V and 4 bases from J, with 13 bases in between. The CDR3 has 15 amino acids. Germline V gene data show CDR1 as SGHNT and CDR2 as YYREEE (reference sequence). As DNA, the CDR3 is TGTGCCAGCAGCTTTGCAGGGGTCTCCGGAAACACCATATATTTT. It yields the protein CASSFAGVSGNTIYF. Full variable domain (missing parts from reference TRBV5-4 and TRBJ1-3): ETGVTQSPTHLIKTRGQQVTLRCSSQSGHNTVSWYQQALGQGPQFIFQYYREEENGRGNFPPRFSGLQFPNYSSELNVNALELDDSALYLCASSFAGVSGNTIYFGEGSWLTVV.

J is TRBJ1-3 and V is TRBV4-1; D might be TRBD1 (6 bases). Germline V gene lookup returns CDR1 MGHRA and CDR2 YSYEKL. This CDR3 comprises 16 residues. Trimming pared 3 bases from V and 0 bases from J, leaving 12 bases between. CDR3 coding DNA: TGCGCCAGCAGCCAGCCGACAGGCCACTCTGGAAACACCATATATTTT. Translation: CASSQPTGHSGNTIYF.

The V gene is TRBV6-6, the J gene TRBJ2-7; 7 nucleotides agree with TRBD1. The V and J ends lost 2 bases and 6 bases, in that order; junction bases with no gene match: 7. Germline-derived CDR1 and CDR2 are MNHNY and SVGAGI (reference sequence). The CDR3 runs to 14 residues. CDR3 region: CASSYQTGRSEQYF. The CDR3 region has the DNA TGTGCCAGCAGTTACCAGACAGGGCGGAGCGAGCAGTACTTC.

This clone came up a few times. J is TRBJ2-1 and V is TRBV7-9; 9 positions match TRBD2. Losses at the gene ends were 5 bases for V and 9 bases for J; bases not matched to a gene: 14. CDR3 length: 16 residues. Germline assignment: CDR1 SEHNR and CDR2 FQNEAQ (reference sequence). Written as DNA, the CDR3 is TGTGCCAGCAGCCATTTATTAGGCGGGGGGGCCTCTGAGCAGTTCTTC. Its translation is CASSHLLGGGASEQFF. The full variable domain, its missing parts supplied by reference TRBV7-9 and TRBJ2-1, is DTGVSQNPRHKITKRGQNVTFRCDPISEHNRLYWYRQTLGQGPEFLTYFQNEAQLEKSRLLSDRFSAERPKGSFSTLEIQRTEQGDSAMYLCASSHLLGGGASEQFFGPGTRLTVL.

V and J are TRBV6-5 and TRBJ1-3, with D perhaps matching TRBD1 (5 bases). Germline V gene lookup returns CDR1 MNHEY and CDR2 SVGAGI. V lost 4 bases, J lost 1 base, and 14 bases lay in between. The CDR3 contains 16 residues. This CDR3 is CASSFGAGWSGNTIYF. In DNA, the CDR3 is TGTGCCAGCAGTTTTGGGGCAGGGTGGTCTGGAAACACCATATATTTT.

This clone was counted only a few times. The chain is built from TRBV18 and TRBJ2-2, with TRBD1 matching over 9 bases. With V trimmed by 3 bases and J by 4 bases, 6 bases remained unmatched. CDR3 length equals 16 residues. From germline, CDR1 is KGHSH and CDR2 LQKENI. The CDR3 loop is CASSPLGTGPTGELFF. The CDR3 region has the DNA TGTGCCAGCTCACCTCTCGGGACAGGGCCCACCGGGGAGCTGTTTTTT.

This clone was counted many times. This chain links TRBV11-2 with TRBJ2-3; D unresolved. The CDR3 is made up of 14 amino acids. The V gene lost 5 bases and the J gene lost 3 bases, with 12 bases spanning the gap. Per the germline V gene, CDR1 is SGHAT and CDR2 is FQNNGV. DNA of the CDR3: TGTGCCAGCAGCGTCGGCGGCTGGACAGATACGCAGTATTTT. Translating gives CASSVGGWTDTQYF.

A few counts support this clone. The chain recombines TRBV10-1 with TRBJ2-3; 7 bases match TRBD2. The CDR3 runs 13 residues. Germline V gene sequence: CDR1 WNHNN, CDR2 SYGVQD (reference sequence). The junction had 6 bases not matched to a gene; V was cut back by 8 bases and J by 4 bases. CDR3 amino acids: CASSSGGSDTQYF. For the CDR3, the DNA is TGCGCCAGCTCCTCGGGGGGTTCAGATACGCAGTATTTT.

The CDR3 sequence is CASSHLAGLSYNEQFF. CDR3 bases: TGTGCCAGCAGTCATCTGGCGGGGCTCTCCTACAATGAGCAGTTCTTC. This sequence joins TRBV6-6 and TRBJ2-1; weak D call: TRBD2 (6 bases). CDR1 is MNHNY, CDR2 SVGAGI, per germline (reference sequence). The V gene lost 5 bases and the J gene lost 0 bases, with 14 bases spanning the gap. The CDR3 consists of 16 residues.

In this sample, this clone turned up a few times. Other DNA sequences from this sample encode an identical CDR3 as well. This chain links TRBV27 with TRBJ2-7; no reliable D call. V was pared by 6 bases and J by 3 bases, with 6 bases between. Germline CDR1 is MNHEY and CDR2 is SMNVEV (reference sequence). The CDR3 runs to 11 residues. CDR3 DNA: TGTGCCAGCAGGGGCGTCTACGAGCAGTACTTC. Its translation is CASRGVYEQYF.

At least ten counts were recorded for this clone. V gene TRBV7-2 combines with J gene TRBJ2-1, with D unresolved. CDR1 SGHTA and CDR2 FQGNSA come from the germline V gene. The germline V and J ends were trimmed by 4 bases and 10 bases, with 2 bases remaining between them. The length of the CDR3 is 9 residues. CDR3 nucleotides: TGTGCCAGCAGCTCAGAGCAGTTCTTC. It codes for CASSSEQFF.

The gene calls are TRBV7-9 and TRBJ2-7; 10 nucleotides line up with TRBD1. V lost 5 bases and J lost 4; bases outside the gene matches: 5. This CDR3 has 14 residues. Germline V CDR1 and CDR2: SEHNR, FQNEAQ (reference sequence). CDR3 amino acids: CASSPGQGIYEQYF. The CDR3 DNA reads TGTGCCAGCAGCCCGGGACAGGGGATTTACGAGCAGTACTTC.

This clone turned up a few times. The CDR3 here is CASSYSGQTSYEQYF. The CDR3 DNA reads as TGTGCCAGCAGTTACTCGGGACAGACTTCCTACGAGCAGTACTTC. The chain couples TRBV6-5 to TRBJ2-7; the match to TRBD1 covers 7 bases. The CDR3 is made up of 15 amino acids. V gave up 0 bases and J gave up 1 base; unmatched junction bases: 3. CDR1 is MNHEY and CDR2 is SVGAGI in the germline V gene.

The chain's CDR3 is CASSFQGLETQYF. The CDR3, as DNA: TGTGCCAGCAGTTTTCAGGGGTTAGAGACCCAGTACTTC. The rearrangement links TRBV27 to TRBJ2-5; D is perhaps TRBD1 (6 bases). The CDR3 extends over 13 amino acids. Per the germline V gene, CDR1 is MNHEY and CDR2 is SMNVEV (reference sequence). V was shortened by 3 bases and J by 4 bases, with 9 bases between the two germline ends.

The table lists this clone with a few counts. This sequence joins TRBV21-1 and TRBJ1-2; TRBD1 is taken as the D call from the table, unchecked against the DNA. TRBV21-1 is recorded as a pseudogene. The CDR3 has 12 amino acids. The CDR3 DNA reads as TGTGCCAGCAGCAAAGCCAGAAATGGCTACACCTTC. Amino acid sequence: CASSKARNGYTF.

CDR3 sequence reads: CSASQGNNQPQHF. CDR3 bases: TGCAGCGCCTCCCAGGGGAACAATCAGCCCCAGCATTTT. V and J are TRBV29-1 and TRBJ1-5, with D maybe TRBD1 (6 bases). Looked up from germline, CDR1 is SQVTM and CDR2 is ANQGSEA. V lost 7 bases and J 3 bases, leaving 13 bases between the germline ends. This CDR3 has 13 residues.

The genes are TRBV7-9 and TRBJ2-3; 8 bases map to TRBD2. The CDR3 covers 16 residues. Germline CDR1 is SEHNR and CDR2 is FQNEAQ (reference sequence). V lost 6 bases and J lost 0; bases outside the gene matches: 8. The CDR3 loop is CASSSSSGGSTDTQYF. In DNA, the CDR3 is TGTGCCAGCAGTTCATCGTCGGGGGGGAGCACAGATACGCAGTATTTT.

In its sample, this clone was seen a few times. This sequence joins TRBV11-2 and TRBJ2-7; D unclear. The V and J ends lost 3 bases and 0 bases respectively, with 9 bases between them. This CDR3 is built from 14 residues. Germline assignment: CDR1 SGHAT and CDR2 FQNNGV. The chain's CDR3 is CASSFRESSYEQYF. In DNA form, the CDR3 reads TGTGCCAGCAGCTTCCGTGAGAGCTCCTACGAGCAGTACTTC. The full variable domain, its missing parts supplied by reference TRBV11-2 and TRBJ2-7, is EAGVAQSPRYKIIEKRQSVAFWCNPISGHATLYWYQQILGQGPKLLIQFQNNGVVDDSQLPKDRFSAERLKGVDSTLKIQPAKLEDSAVYLCASSFRESSYEQYFGPGTRLTVT.

This clone was picked up many times. V and J are TRBV7-9 and TRBJ2-7, with D possibly matching TRBD1 (6 bases). This CDR3 is 12 amino acids long. Germline CDR1 SEHNR, CDR2 FQNEAQ (reference sequence). The CDR3 region has the DNA TGTCCCGTGACAGGAAAGTCGTACGAGCAGTACTTC. Its translation is CPVTGKSYEQYF.

The genes are TRBV19 and TRBJ1-1, with D possibly being TRBD1 (5 bases). This CDR3 has 14 residues. V lost 0 bases to trimming and J lost 11 bases, with 16 bases between them. Germline V gene data show CDR1 as LNHDA and CDR2 as SQIVND (reference sequence). CDR3 nucleotides: TGTGCCAGTAGTATAGACCTGGAGGGGTCGAGGGCTTTCTTT. Translation gives CASSIDLEGSRAFF.